One sample yielded the 32 T cell receptor beta chains listed below, sequenced in a study of T cell responses to AZD1222 COVID-19 vaccine (dated by TCRdb to 2020 to 2023). Library preparation employed the immunoSEQ multiplex PCR assay. The table was pulled from immuneACCESS by TCRdb, which kept in-frame rearrangements only. Such tables lose some clones; where checked, under half of the loss comes from unresolved V genes, and the rest has no known cause. Counted in this sample were about 94,000 clones; over 75% of them appeared once. The ten largest clones represent 12% of the sample. The sample's time point label, decoded: about 28 days (+/-7) after the second vaccine dose. The input for sequencing was peripheral blood, taken 28 days after the second AZD1222 dose. The source of these receptors is an adult who received the AZD1222 COVID-19 vaccine.

This chain uses TRBV5-6 with TRBJ2-7; D unresolved. The V end lost 2 bases, the J end lost 1 base, and 7 bases lay between the germline ends. Germline V CDR1 and CDR2: SGHDT, YYEEEE. The CDR3 covers 13 residues. The CDR3 loop is CASSLGRSYEQYF. The CDR3 DNA follows: TGTGCCAGCAGCTTAGGAAGGTCCTACGAGCAGTACTTC.

The genes are TRBV28 and TRBJ1-1; TRBD1 agrees at 9 bases. Germline V CDR1 and CDR2: MDHEN, SYDVKM. CDR3 length equals 14 residues. Unmatched junction bases numbered 4, after V lost 6 bases and J lost 2 bases. The CDR3 region has the DNA TGTGCCAGCAGGAACACAGGGGGCAACACTGAAGCTTTCTTT. It specifies CASRNTGGNTEAFF. The complete variable domain, with remaining parts taken from reference TRBV28 and TRBJ1-1, reads DVKVTQSSRYLVKRTGEKVFLECVQDMDHENMFWYRQDPGLGLRLIYFSYDVKMKEKGDIPEGYSVSREKKERFSLILESASTNQTSMYLCASRNTGGNTEAFFGQGTRLTVV.

The CDR3 spells CASGTAAQYF. DNA of the CDR3: TGCGCCAGCGGAACGGCCGCGCAGTATTTT. The rearrangement joins TRBV10-2 to TRBJ2-3; no definite D call. V was trimmed by 8 bases and J by 10 bases, leaving 10 bases between them. Germline values: CDR1 WSHSY, CDR2 SAAADI. CDR3 length: 10 residues.

This chain connects TRBV5-6 to TRBJ2-1, with D unresolved. Deletions cut 4 bases from V and 10 bases from J, with 18 bases between. Looked up from germline, CDR1 is SGHDT and CDR2 is YYEEEE. The CDR3 consists of 14 residues. This CDR3 is CASSRLAAVREQFF. The CDR3 DNA reads TGTGCCAGCAGCCGGCTGGCGGCTGTCAGAGAGCAGTTCTTC.

V usage is TRBV18 and J usage is TRBJ2-7, with 7 bases identical to TRBD1. Germline values: CDR1 KGHSH, CDR2 LQKENI. The CDR3 is made up of 16 amino acids. Losses at the gene ends were 2 bases for V and 1 base for J; bases not matched to a gene: 8. The CDR3 loop reads CASSPSLTGPSYEQYF. The CDR3 DNA reads as TGTGCCAGCTCACCATCCCTGACAGGGCCGTCCTACGAGCAGTACTTC.

This clone is a singleton in its sample. V usage is TRBV7-2 and J usage is TRBJ1-1; D is ambiguous. Germline V gene sequence: CDR1 SGHTA, CDR2 FQGNSA. Trimming pared 1 base from V and 0 bases from J, leaving 9 bases between. The CDR3 loop spans 15 amino acids. Here the CDR3 reads CASSLEYQLNTEAFF. The CDR3 nucleotides read TGTGCCAGCAGCTTAGAATACCAGTTGAACACTGAAGCTTTCTTT.

The V gene is TRBV6-5, the J gene TRBJ2-4, with D uncertain. Germline V lookup: CDR1 MNHEY, CDR2 SVGAGI. The V gene lost 8 bases and the J gene lost 9 bases, with 17 bases spanning the gap. The CDR3 covers 13 residues. CDR3: CASAGTPQGIQYF. As DNA, the CDR3 is TGTGCCAGCGCCGGAACGCCGCAAGGCATTCAGTACTTC.

The chain carries TRBV28 and TRBJ2-5; TRBD2 matches at 11 bases. V dropped 7 bases and J dropped 1; count of bases not matched to a gene: 20. This CDR3 is 20 amino acids long. The germline gives CDR1 MDHEN, CDR2 SYDVKM. CDR3 region: CASNANLAGGPTQCQETQYF. The DNA of the CDR3 is TGTGCCAGCAACGCCAATTTAGCGGGAGGGCCGACCCAATGCCAAGAGACCCAGTACTTC.

V and J are TRBV29-1 and TRBJ2-1, with 7 positions matching TRBD2. The CDR3 extends over 14 amino acids. CDR1 is SQVTM and CDR2 is ANQGSEA in the germline V gene. The J segment lost 4 bases and the V segment lost 3 bases, leaving 6 bases of the junction unmatched. The CDR3 DNA follows: TGCAGCGTTGAGGGTCTAGCGGATTACAATGAGCAGTTCTTC. Its translation: CSVEGLADYNEQFF.

This chain joins TRBV30 and TRBJ1-1; 7 positions match TRBD1. J gave up 0 bases and V 3 bases, and 4 bases lay outside the gene matches. The CDR3 has 14 amino acids. The germline V gene encodes CDR1 GTSNPN and CDR2 SVGIG (reference sequence). The CDR3 DNA sequence: TGTGCCTGGAGCAGGGGGGTGGTGAACACTGAAGCTTTCTTT. It encodes CAWSRGVVNTEAFF.

The V gene is TRBV2, the J gene TRBJ2-1, with TRBD2 as a possible D gene (6 bases). This CDR3 comprises 16 residues. Germline loops: CDR1 SNHLY, CDR2 FYNNEI. Trimming removed 4 bases from V and 2 bases from J, with 15 bases in between. CDR3 bases: TGTGCCAGCAGTGTATACTACCCGGGGGCCTACAATGAGCAGTTCTTC. This encodes CASSVYYPGAYNEQFF.

The chain joins TRBV5-1 to TRBJ2-7; 7 nucleotides line up with TRBD2. Germline assignment: CDR1 SGHRS and CDR2 YFSETQ. The CDR3 loop spans 16 amino acids. Losses at the gene ends were 2 bases for V and 3 bases for J; bases not matched to a gene: 11. CDR3 bases: TGCGCCAGCAGCTTCGCGGGGGAATTTGGATTCTACGAGCAGTACTTC. As protein: CASSFAGEFGFYEQYF.

This chain connects TRBV27 to TRBJ2-5; 7 bases align to TRBD1. Per germline, CDR1 MNHEY and CDR2 SMNVEV (reference sequence). The CDR3 has 15 residues. V was clipped by 5 bases and J by 2 bases; unmatched bases: 8. The DNA for the CDR3 is TGTGCCAGCAGTCGAACGGGACAGAGACAAGAGACCCAGTACTTC. Residues: CASSRTGQRQETQYF.

The genes are TRBV5-5 and TRBJ1-3, with 8 bases aligning to TRBD1. The CDR3 sequence is 13 residues long. Trimming took 4 bases from V and 7 from J; bases not matched to a gene: 4. The germline V gene encodes CDR1 SGHKS and CDR2 YYEKEE (reference sequence). CDR3 nucleotide sequence: TGTGCCAGCAGCGGCAACAGGGGGAACACCATATATTTT. Amino acids: CASSGNRGNTIYF.

The chain carries TRBV11-2 and TRBJ2-1, with D possibly being TRBD2 (6 bases). V lost 5 bases to trimming and J lost 0 bases, with 17 bases between them. CDR1 is SGHAT and CDR2 is FQNNGV in the germline V gene. The CDR3 length is 17 residues. CDR3: CASSLFRVGGSYNEQFF. The CDR3 DNA reads as TGTGCCAGCAGCCTCTTCCGTGTGGGGGGCTCCTACAATGAGCAGTTCTTC.

The chain uses TRBV4-1 and TRBJ1-5; D remains ambiguous. V was pared by 0 bases and J by 0 bases, with 18 bases between. CDR1 and CDR2 (germline): MGHRA, YSYEKL. This CDR3 spans 19 amino acids. The CDR3, as DNA: TGCGCCAGCAGCCAAGAGGGTTGGGGTACTCTTTATAGCAATCAGCCCCAGCATTTT. Protein sequence: CASSQEGWGTLYSNQPQHF.

The table lists this clone with a few counts. Given a much more abundant clone one base away, this may be a read error. Different DNA sequences within this sample yield the same CDR3. J is TRBJ1-1 and V is TRBV18; TRBD1 matches 7 bases. The CDR3 sequence is 13 residues long. CDR1 is KGHSH, CDR2 LQKENI, per germline. V gave up 4 bases and J gave up 1 base; unmatched junction bases: 0. The CDR3 DNA reads TGTGCCAGCTCACGACAGGGGAACACTGAAGCTTTCTTT. As protein: CASSRQGNTEAFF.

This chain joins TRBV5-4 and TRBJ2-4; 11 bases line up with TRBD1. Trimming at V came to 2 bases and at J to 1 base, leaving 8 bases not matched to a gene. CDR1 and CDR2 from the germline V gene are SGHNT and YYREEE (reference sequence). The CDR3 totals 18 residues. CDR3 loop: CASSLGTGGFSAKNIQYF. CDR3 in DNA: TGTGCCAGCAGCTTAGGGACAGGGGGGTTTTCGGCCAAAAACATTCAGTACTTC.

The rearrangement uses TRBV7-8 and TRBJ1-3; TRBD1 matches at 7 bases. CDR1 SGHVS and CDR2 FQNEAQ come from the germline V gene. The CDR3 has 15 amino acids. V lost 5 bases to trimming and J lost 0 bases; unmatched junction nucleotides: 4. The CDR3 sequence: CASSASGGSGNTIYF. The CDR3 nucleotides are TGTGCCAGCAGCGCGTCAGGGGGCTCTGGAAACACCATATATTTT.

This chain links TRBV5-1 with TRBJ1-6, with 8 bases fitting TRBD1. The CDR3 length is 14 residues. V gave up 9 bases and J gave up 9 bases; unmatched junction bases: 11. Per germline, CDR1 SGHRS and CDR2 YFSETQ. CDR3 loop: CATRFDRGGSPLHF. As DNA, the CDR3 is TGCGCCACCAGATTCGACAGGGGAGGTTCACCCCTCCACTTT.

The chain recombines TRBV30 with TRBJ1-3; the D is unclear. Germline V gene sequence: CDR1 GTSNPN, CDR2 SVGIG (reference sequence). V was trimmed by 0 bases and J by 4 bases, leaving 4 bases between them. The CDR3 has 12 amino acids. DNA for the CDR3: TGTGCCTGGAGTGTCCTGGGAAACACCATATATTTT. This codes for CAWSVLGNTIYF. Supplemented by reference TRBV30 and TRBJ1-3, the full variable domain reads SQTIHQWPATLVQPVGSPLSLECTVEGTSNPNLYWYRQAAGRGLQLLFYSVGIGQISSEVPQNLSASRPQDRQFILSSKKLLLSDSGFYLCAWSVLGNTIYFGEGSWLTVV.

The V and J genes are TRBV2 and TRBJ1-2, with D maybe TRBD1 (5 bases). The CDR3 loop spans 13 amino acids. Germline V gene data show CDR1 as SNHLY and CDR2 as FYNNEI. V lost 7 bases and J lost 8, with 17 bases in between. The CDR3 loop is CASTGPGKGGYTF. CDR3 DNA: TGTGCCAGCACCGGCCCAGGGAAAGGAGGCTACACCTTC.

This rearrangement joins TRBV12-3 or TRBV12-4 to TRBJ2-5, with a possible D match to TRBD2 (5 bases). CDR3 length: 11 amino acids. V was shortened by 5 bases and J by 4 bases, with 5 bases between the two germline ends. CDR3 nucleotide sequence: TGTGCCAGCAGTGAGGGAGAGACCCAGTACTTC. This gives the protein CASSEGETQYF.

This clone was detected only a few times. The V call is TRBV30, the J call TRBJ2-6; D is ambiguous. The CDR3 spans 13 residues. The V end was cut by 6 bases, the J end by 3 bases, with 9 bases between. Germline V gene data show CDR1 as GTSNPN and CDR2 as SVGIG (reference sequence). The CDR3 reads CACPRVGANVLTF. In DNA, the CDR3 is TGTGCCTGCCCACGTGTTGGGGCCAACGTCCTGACTTTC.

The genes are TRBV4-2 and TRBJ1-6, with 9 bases matching TRBD1. The germline CDR1 and CDR2 sequences are LGHNA and YNFKEQ. CDR3 length: 17 residues. With V trimmed by 1 base and J by 9 bases, 10 bases remained unmatched. Written as DNA, the CDR3 is TGTGCCAGCAGCCAAGTATCGGGGGACAGGGCGACTTCACCCCTCCACTTT. It yields the protein CASSQVSGDRATSPLHF.

This chain connects TRBV4-1 to TRBJ1-5; no reliable D call. The CDR3 sequence is 14 residues long. Germline-derived CDR1 and CDR2 are MGHRA and YSYEKL. Trimming removed 0 bases from V and 8 bases from J, with 11 bases in between. This CDR3 reads CASSQDSSGEPQHF. The CDR3 DNA reads TGCGCCAGCAGCCAAGATTCTAGCGGGGAGCCCCAGCATTTT.

V and J are TRBV5-1 and TRBJ2-5; either TRBD1 or TRBD2 may supply D (5 bases each). V was trimmed by 6 bases and J by 0 bases, leaving 15 bases between them. The CDR3 contains 15 residues. Germline V CDR1 and CDR2: SGHRS, YFSETQ. CDR3 sequence reads: CASTMGRVHQETQYF. DNA of the CDR3: TGCGCCAGCACCATGGGGCGGGTCCACCAAGAGACCCAGTACTTC.

V and J are TRBV5-1 and TRBJ1-1, with D tentatively TRBD1 (6 bases). The CDR3 is 15 amino acids. V shed 4 bases and J shed 0 bases, with 13 bases lying between them. Germline lookup yields CDR1 SGHRS and CDR2 YFSETQ. CDR3 in DNA: TGCGCCAGCAGCCCCTTGGACAGCCTGAACACTGAAGCTTTCTTT. Amino acid sequence: CASSPLDSLNTEAFF.

This clone occurred a few times. This rearrangement joins TRBV2 to TRBJ1-6, with D possibly being TRBD1 (5 bases). The ends were cut back, 1 base at V and 2 bases at J, with 9 bases in the middle. From germline, CDR1 is SNHLY and CDR2 FYNNEI. The CDR3 is 16 amino acids. The CDR3 sequence is CASSEESGAYNSPLHF. DNA of the CDR3: TGTGCCAGCAGTGAAGAGTCGGGGGCCTATAATTCACCCCTCCACTTT.

The chain couples TRBV2 to TRBJ2-7; no definite D call. The CDR3 extends over 15 amino acids. The V gene's germline CDR1 is SNHLY and CDR2 FYNNEI. The germline V and J ends were trimmed by 7 bases and 4 bases, with 20 bases remaining between them. CDR3 residues: CASTGELTSWYEQYF. The CDR3 DNA follows: TGTGCCAGCACTGGTGAGCTAACATCGTGGTACGAGCAGTACTTC.

J is TRBJ2-7 and V is TRBV20-1; D uncertain. CDR3 length: 13 residues. Trimming stripped 3 bases from V and 3 bases from J, with 12 bases between. Germline V gives CDR1 DFQATT, CDR2 SNEGSKA (reference sequence). DNA of the CDR3: TGCAGTGCTAGTGACGAATATATCTACGAGCAGTACTTC. Its protein product is CSASDEYIYEQYF.

V is TRBV30 and J is TRBJ1-2; no reliable D call. There are 13 residues in the CDR3. Germline CDR1 GTSNPN, CDR2 SVGIG (reference sequence). V was shortened by 3 bases and J by 13 bases, with 21 bases between the two germline ends. Here the CDR3 DNA reads TGTGCCTGGAGACCCCAAGGACTTTCCCCGGGCACCTTC. It is translated as CAWRPQGLSPGTF.